A selection of T cell receptor beta chains follows, all from one sample in a study of T cell responses to AZD1222 COVID-19 vaccine. Here immunoSEQ multiplex PCR was the method, and the copy in TCRdb shows in-frame clones only, minus some. Of about 140,000 clones in the sample, 80% to 95% were seen once. The sequences come from peripheral blood, collected 28 days after the second AZD1222 dose. The origin of the receptors is an adult who received the AZD1222 COVID-19 vaccine. The CDR3 runs from the conserved cysteine through the conserved F or W. The order of the fields is CDR3 protein, J gene, clone size, V gene. Some rows mark clone size as missing; the rest say once, few, many or name a class of expanded clone.

CDR3: CASSQSGAGRVGNEQFF; J: TRBJ2-1; size: -; V: TRBV5-4
CDR3: CASSVDAGGGTDTQYF; J: TRBJ2-3; size: -; V: TRBV9
CDR3: CASSPGGGGQGNSPLHF; J: TRBJ1-6; size: -; V: TRBV6-6
CDR3: CAISESPGPGTSPLHF; J: TRBJ1-6; size: -; V: TRBV10-3
CDR3: CASSGGLDYEQYF; J: TRBJ2-7; size: -; V: TRBV2
CDR3: CASSIWGSQPQHF; J: TRBJ1-5; size: -; V: TRBV19
CDR3: CASSLGQGASTDTQYF; J: TRBJ2-3; size: -; V: TRBV11-1
CDR3: CASSQSRGGYTF; J: TRBJ1-2; size: -; V: TRBV3-1/TRBV3-2
CDR3: CASSQARQPGEQFF; J: TRBJ2-1; size: -; V: TRBV4-1
CDR3: CASSPNTEAFF; J: TRBJ1-1; size: -; V: TRBV18
CDR3: CASRPDRGTNYGYTF; J: TRBJ1-2; size: -; V: TRBV6-5
CDR3: CASSALGSPLHF; J: TRBJ1-6; size: -; V: TRBV5-1
CDR3: CASSLSPRGRVNTEAFF; J: TRBJ1-1; size: -; V: TRBV7-8
CDR3: CASSEDWESGNTIYF; J: TRBJ1-3; size: -; V: TRBV6-1
CDR3: CAITGGASGNTGELFF; J: TRBJ2-2; size: once; V: TRBV10-3
CDR3: CASSLAGNTEAFF; J: TRBJ1-1; size: -; V: TRBV7-9
CDR3: CASSLGLAVTRWFF; J: TRBJ2-1; size: -; V: TRBV11-2
CDR3: CASSLDHRGLNGYTF; J: TRBJ1-2; size: once; V: TRBV5-5
CDR3: CASKEGKETQYF; J: TRBJ2-5; size: -; V: TRBV28
CDR3: CASSPTAGDNSPLHF; J: TRBJ1-6; size: -; V: TRBV19
CDR3: CASSQGTGVIGGNTIYF; J: TRBJ1-3; size: -; V: TRBV3-1/TRBV3-2
CDR3: CAISERSPEETQYF; J: TRBJ2-5; size: -; V: TRBV10-3
CDR3: CASDSGGRTDTQYF; J: TRBJ2-3; size: -; V: TRBV9
CDR3: CASSSPGDQSRPQHF; J: TRBJ1-5; size: -; V: TRBV28
CDR3: CASSIRGSTEAFF; J: TRBJ1-1; size: -; V: TRBV6-5
CDR3: CASSNTGGYEQYF; J: TRBJ2-7; size: -; V: TRBV19
CDR3: CASSLAQEIGQPQHF; J: TRBJ1-5; size: -; V: TRBV28
CDR3: CATSREGTGGSRNTIYF; J: TRBJ1-3; size: -; V: TRBV15
CDR3: CASSSRQGSYEQYF; J: TRBJ2-7; size: -; V: TRBV5-6
CDR3: CSVGRRMNTEAFF; J: TRBJ1-1; size: -; V: TRBV29-1
CDR3: CASSPGTSGGYEQYF; J: TRBJ2-7; size: -; V: TRBV7-9
CDR3: CASSETSGGLNEQFF; J: -; size: -; V: TRBV6-1
CDR3: CASSQGAGTSQETQYF; J: TRBJ2-5; size: few; V: TRBV3-1/TRBV3-2
CDR3: CASNLAGGNTGELFF; J: TRBJ2-2; size: -; V: TRBV6-5
CDR3: CASSPQDRAGSNQPQHF; J: TRBJ1-5; size: few; V: TRBV5-8
CDR3: CASSLGPFYEQYF; J: TRBJ2-7; size: -; V: TRBV12-3/TRBV12-4
CDR3: CAWSHEGQPQHF; J: TRBJ1-5; size: -; V: TRBV30
CDR3: CASSGPGQAGPRGYNSPLHF; J: TRBJ1-6; size: -; V: TRBV6-4
CDR3: CASSYSGRGGNTIYF; J: TRBJ1-3; size: -; V: TRBV6-5
CDR3: CASSTQTSGQETQYF; J: TRBJ2-5; size: -; V: TRBV7-2
CDR3: CASSLAVGSGSYNEQFF; J: TRBJ2-1; size: -; V: TRBV7-6
CDR3: CASSSNRPEYNEQFF; J: TRBJ2-1; size: once; V: TRBV27
CDR3: CASSTKRTGQGETQYF; J: TRBJ2-5; size: few; V: TRBV19
CDR3: CASSLVGTFGFSNQPQHF; J: TRBJ1-5; size: -; V: TRBV7-2
CDR3: CAISDRFKANYGYTF; J: TRBJ1-2; size: -; V: TRBV10-3
CDR3: CASSTNNSPLHF; J: TRBJ1-6; size: -; V: TRBV7-9
CDR3: CASSIGRVGHTGELFF; J: TRBJ2-2; size: -; V: TRBV19
CDR3: CASLPGYTAGELFF; J: TRBJ2-2; size: -; V: TRBV6-5
CDR3: CASSYTGDSNQPQHF; J: TRBJ1-5; size: once; V: TRBV6-5
CDR3: CASSWDRGNEAFF; J: TRBJ1-1; size: -; V: TRBV4-1
CDR3: CASSYDGTRTYEQYF; J: TRBJ2-7; size: -; V: TRBV6-5
CDR3: CASRLRVTSTDTQYF; J: TRBJ2-3; size: -; V: TRBV6-5
CDR3: CASSQGSGGRTGELFF; J: TRBJ2-2; size: -; V: TRBV6-1
CDR3: CASSFDGDYGYTF; J: TRBJ1-2; size: -; V: TRBV28
CDR3: CASSLEVTGGSNYGYTF; J: TRBJ1-2; size: -; V: TRBV5-4